This T cell receptor (beta chain) was recorded in a study of cytomegalovirus exposure and HLA in healthy donors. Germline V gene lookup returns CDR1 SGHRS and CDR2 YFSETQ. Trimming cost V 0 bases and J 8 bases, with 11 bases left between them. The length of the CDR3 is 14 residues. Primers: 60 Vbeta forward and 13 Jbeta reverse. Data came from immunoSEQ multiplex PCR; TCRdb stores just in-frame clones and leaves some out. The sample consists of approximately 170,000 clones, roughly 80% of them appearing once. The sequencing input was PBMCs. The receptor comes from a man in his fifties or sixties in good health and CMV-seropositive. This chain joins TRBV5-1 and TRBJ1-4; D uncertain. The CDR3 DNA sequence: TGCGCCAGCAGCTTGGTCGCGGGTCAGGAAAAACTGTTTTTT. As protein: CASSLVAGQEKLFF.